Listed below are T cell receptor beta chains from one sample, sequenced in a study of circulating tumor DNA in untreated peripheral T-cell lymphoma. Profiled with immunoSEQ multiplex PCR; TCRdb holds only in-frame clones, not every one. The sample has about 8,900 clones, around four fifths seen once. Material: tumor tissue. Every receptor here comes from a human donor with peripheral T-cell lymphoma. CDR3s include the opening cysteine and the closing phenylalanine or tryptophan. A D gene is named only where the DNA matches it firmly. For some rows the clone size is stated as once, few or many, or as a class when expanded; others skip it.

D gene	V gene	clone size	J gene	CDR3 protein	CDR3 DNA
-	TRBV5-1	once	TRBJ2-2	CVSSQEAGYPGELFF	TGCGTCAGCAGCCAAGAAGCAGGGTATCCCGGGGAGCTGTTTTTT
TRBD1	TRBV19	-	TRBJ1-5	CASSPPTGVGEPQHF	TGTGCCAGTAGTCCACCGACAGGGGTGGGAGAGCCCCAGCATTTT
TRBD1	TRBV29-1	-	TRBJ1-1	CSVGGTVYFGTKAFF	TGCAGCGTTGGAGGGACAGTGTATTTTGGCACTAAAGCTTTCTTT
-	TRBV18	-	TRBJ1-1	CASSPWTVGSMNTEAFF	TGTGCCAGCTCACCATGGACAGTGGGATCTATGAACACTGAAGCTTTCTTT
TRBD1	TRBV6-8	few	TRBJ2-7	CASNYRRTGGSYEQYF	TGTGCCAGCAACTACCGAAGGACAGGGGGCTCCTACGAGCAGTACTTC
-	TRBV29-1	-	TRBJ1-2	CSVADSPYGYTF	TGCAGCGTGGCTGACAGTCCCTATGGCTACACCTTC
-	TRBV18	-	TRBJ1-1	CASSPREGGNHEAFF	TGTGCCAGCTCACCTAGGGAGGGTGGAAACCATGAAGCTTTCTTT
TRBD2	TRBV10-2	-	TRBJ2-1	CASSDTSGGAYNEQFF	TGCGCCAGCAGTGATACTAGCGGGGGGGCTTACAATGAGCAGTTCTTC
TRBD2	TRBV29-1	once	TRBJ2-7	CSGRGDPSGSSYEQYF	TGCAGCGGGAGAGGGGACCCTAGCGGGAGCTCCTACGAGCAGTACTTC
TRBD1	TRBV19	-	TRBJ1-2	CASRNNGQAYGYTF	TGTGCCAGCCGGAACAATGGACAGGCCTATGGCTACACCTTC
TRBD1	TRBV19	-	TRBJ2-3	CASSPRGQGTDTQYF	TGTGCCAGTAGTCCCCGGGGACAGGGGACAGATACGCAGTATTTT
-	TRBV19	few	TRBJ2-6	CASSIVGGLGANVLTF	TGTGCCAGTAGTATAGTCGGGGGGCTCGGGGCCAACGTCCTGACTTTC
-	TRBV30	once	TRBJ2-4	CAWSAGHGNIQYF	TGTGCCTGGAGTGCGGGACATGGGAACATTCAGTACTTC
TRBD1	TRBV2	-	TRBJ2-7	CASSAGTGYYEQYF	TGTGCCAGCAGTGCCGGGACAGGGTACTACGAGCAGTACTTC
-	TRBV19	-	TRBJ1-5	CASSPSGISNQPQHF	TGTGCCAGTAGTCCTAGTGGGATAAGCAATCAGCCCCAGCATTTT
-	TRBV11-3	-	TRBJ1-3	CASSLSAVSQGGNTIYF	TGTGCCAGCAGCTTATCGGCCGTATCACAGGGAGGAAATACCATATATTTT
-	TRBV25-1	-	TRBJ2-2	CASRLGTGELFF	TGTGCCAGCCGGCTGGGGACCGGGGAGCTGTTTTTT
-	TRBV6-7	-	TRBJ1-4	CASSEIRLYRATEKLFF	TGTGCCAGCAGTGAAATTCGTTTGTATAGAGCCACCGAAAAACTGTTTTTT
-	TRBV29-1	once	TRBJ1-1	CSVIDRRDFMNTEAFF	TGCAGCGTTATCGACCGACGGGATTTCATGAACACTGAAGCTTTCTTT
-	TRBV25-1	-	TRBJ2-2	CASSDVAFGNTGELFF	TGTGCCAGCAGTGATGTTGCCTTCGGGAACACCGGGGAGCTGTTTTTT
-	TRBV11-3	-	TRBJ2-1	CASSLGSIDNEQFF	TGTGCCAGCAGCTTAGGCTCCATCGACAATGAGCAGTTCTTC
TRBD1	TRBV7-6	-	TRBJ1-2	CASSFTDRVGSGYTF	TGTGCCAGCAGCTTCACGGACAGGGTCGGTAGTGGCTACACCTTC
-	TRBV9	-	TRBJ2-2	CASSVVATGELFF	TGTGCCAGCAGCGTAGTAGCGACCGGGGAGCTGTTTTTT
-	TRBV14	-	TRBJ2-7	CASSQDRARDTYEQYF	TGTGCCAGCAGCCAAGATCGGGCCAGGGACACCTACGAGCAGTACTTC
TRBD1	TRBV19	-	TRBJ1-4	CASSIWDRDEKLFF	TGTGCCAGTAGTATTTGGGACAGGGACGAAAAACTGTTTTTT
-	TRBV18	-	TRBJ1-1	CASSPSRANTEAFF	TGTGCCAGCTCACCATCACGGGCGAACACTGAAGCTTTCTTT
-	TRBV18	-	TRBJ1-4	CASSPGVSQVGEKLFF	TGTGCCAGCTCACCTGGCGTTAGCCAGGTTGGAGAAAAACTGTTTTTT
-	TRBV6-8	-	TRBJ2-2	CASSLRATNTGELFF	TGTGCCAGCAGTCTCAGGGCTACCAACACCGGGGAGCTGTTTTTT
-	TRBV25-1	once	TRBJ1-2	CASSGRCLAGRDYGYTF	TGTGCCAGCAGTGGGCGTTGCTTAGCGGGAAGGGACTATGGCTACACCTTC
-	TRBV6-8	-	TRBJ2-7	CASSPPTVAGHYEQYF	TGTGCCAGCAGTCCCCCAACTGTTGCGGGGCACTACGAGCAGTACTTC
-	TRBV6-8	-	TRBJ1-1	CASSRDRLHAFF	TGTGCCAGCAGCCGGGACCGCCTGCATGCTTTCTTT
TRBD1	TRBV11-3	-	TRBJ1-2	CASSLGQGELNYGYTF	TGTGCCAGCAGCTTGGGACAGGGGGAGCTTAACTATGGCTACACCTTC
TRBD2	TRBV9	-	TRBJ2-7	CASSPTGGGGGDEQYF	TGTGCCAGCAGCCCGACGGGAGGCGGGGGAGGGGACGAGCAGTACTTC
-	TRBV11-3	-	TRBJ2-3	CASSLGDFQTDTQYF	TGTGCCAGCAGCTTAGGGGACTTCCAAACAGATACGCAGTATTTT
TRBD1	TRBV18	-	TRBJ1-1	CASSIESPTQGDTEAFF	TGTGCCAGCTCAATCGAGTCGCCCACACAGGGGGACACTGAAGCTTTCTTT
-	TRBV30	-	TRBJ1-1	CAWSRGRGTEAFF	TGTGCCTGGAGTCGGGGGCGGGGCACTGAAGCTTTCTTT
TRBD1	TRBV6-8	-	TRBJ1-3	CASMAVDRESLSGNTIYF	TGTGCCAGCATGGCGGTTGACAGGGAGTCCCTCTCTGGAAACACCATATATTTT
-	TRBV19	few	TRBJ2-4	CASSIGEGLSKNIQYF	TGTGCCAGTAGTATAGGGGAAGGGTTGAGCAAAAACATTCAGTACTTC
-	TRBV6-8	-	TRBJ1-1	CASSYSRTGEAFF	TGTGCCAGCAGTTACTCAAGGACTGGAGAAGCTTTCTTT
-	TRBV30	-	TRBJ2-3	CAWSARQNTQYF	TGTGCCTGGAGTGCCCGACAAAATACGCAGTATTTT